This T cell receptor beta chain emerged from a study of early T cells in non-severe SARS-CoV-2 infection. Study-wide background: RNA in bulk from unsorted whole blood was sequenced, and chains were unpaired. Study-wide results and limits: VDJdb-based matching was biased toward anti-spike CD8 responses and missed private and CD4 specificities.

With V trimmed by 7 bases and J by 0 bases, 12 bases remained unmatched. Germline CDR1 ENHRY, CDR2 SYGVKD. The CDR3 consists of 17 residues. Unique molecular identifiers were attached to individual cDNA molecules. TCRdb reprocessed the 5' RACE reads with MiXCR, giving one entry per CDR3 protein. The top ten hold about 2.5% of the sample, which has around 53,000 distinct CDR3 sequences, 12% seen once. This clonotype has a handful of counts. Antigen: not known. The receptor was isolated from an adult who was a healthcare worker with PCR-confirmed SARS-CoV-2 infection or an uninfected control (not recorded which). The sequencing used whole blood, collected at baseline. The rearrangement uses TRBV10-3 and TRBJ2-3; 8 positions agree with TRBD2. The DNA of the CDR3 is TGTGCCATCAAAAAAGGTAGTAGCGGGATCAGCACAGATACGCAGTATTTT. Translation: CAIKKGSSGISTDTQYF.